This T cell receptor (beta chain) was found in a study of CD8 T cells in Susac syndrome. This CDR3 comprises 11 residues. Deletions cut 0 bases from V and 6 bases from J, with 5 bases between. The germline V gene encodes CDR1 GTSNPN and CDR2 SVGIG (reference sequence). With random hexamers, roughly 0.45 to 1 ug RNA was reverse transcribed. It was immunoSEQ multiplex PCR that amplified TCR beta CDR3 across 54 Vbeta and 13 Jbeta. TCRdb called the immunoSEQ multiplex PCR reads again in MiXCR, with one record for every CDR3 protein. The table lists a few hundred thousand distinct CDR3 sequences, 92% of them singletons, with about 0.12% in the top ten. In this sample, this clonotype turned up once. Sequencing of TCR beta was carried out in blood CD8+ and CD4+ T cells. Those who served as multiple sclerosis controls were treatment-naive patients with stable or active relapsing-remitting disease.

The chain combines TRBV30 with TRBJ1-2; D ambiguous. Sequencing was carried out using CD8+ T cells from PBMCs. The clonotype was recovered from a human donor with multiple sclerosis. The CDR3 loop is CAWSVGHGYTF. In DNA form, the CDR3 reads TGTGCCTGGAGTGTAGGTCATGGCTACACCTTC.